This passage covers 28 T cell receptor beta chains from one sample sequenced in a study of T cell responses to AZD1222 COVID-19 vaccine. Method: immunoSEQ multiplex PCR; TCRdb's copy keeps in-frame clones and lacks some. The profile shows about 22,000 clones, approximately 86% of them singletons. Sequenced material: peripheral blood, taken on day 0 of AZD1222 vaccination. The receptors derive from an adult in good health.

V usage is TRBV9 and J usage is TRBJ2-1; D is uncertain. Germline V gene lookup returns CDR1 SGDLS and CDR2 YYNGEE. Trimming stripped 4 bases from V and 2 bases from J, with 10 bases between. CDR3 size: 14 residues. In DNA form, the CDR3 reads TGTGCCAGCAGCTCCGGGTCTGCCTACAATGAGCAGTTCTTC. Translated, it gives CASSSGSAYNEQFF.

The chain carries TRBV6-1 and TRBJ1-2; 8 bases line up with TRBD1. The junction had 9 bases not matched to a gene; V was cut back by 2 bases and J by 7 bases. The CDR3 spans 15 residues. Germline CDR1 reads MNHNS; CDR2 reads SASEGT. This chain's CDR3 is CASSESTGGNGGYTF. The CDR3 DNA reads TGTGCCAGCAGTGAATCTACAGGGGGTAATGGTGGCTACACCTTC.

The chain couples TRBV7-8 to TRBJ2-7; 8 nucleotides line up with TRBD1. V shed 5 bases and J 1 base; nucleotides not matched to a gene: 7. The CDR3 contains 15 residues. Germline CDR1 reads SGHVS; CDR2 reads FQNEAQ. Here the CDR3 reads CASSEHRGSSYEQYF. DNA for the CDR3: TGTGCCAGCAGCGAACACAGGGGGTCTTCCTACGAGCAGTACTTC.

This clone was picked up a small number of times. The J gene is TRBJ2-5, the V gene TRBV21-1; TRBD2 is the table's D call, not checked against the DNA. TRBV21-1 is a pseudogene segment. The CDR3 is made up of 14 amino acids. The CDR3 protein is CAISRLAGAETQYF. DNA for the CDR3: TGTGCCATCAGTCGACTAGCGGGAGCAGAGACCCAGTACTTC.

This sequence joins TRBV13 and TRBJ2-3; 11 bases are a match to TRBD2. Germline CDR1 is PRHDT and CDR2 is FYEKMQ (reference sequence). V trimming: 5 bases; J trimming: 10 bases; junction bases outside the gene matches: 14. This CDR3 spans 16 amino acids. The CDR3 sequence is CASSSGTSGTSGAQYF. CDR3 DNA: TGTGCCAGCAGCAGCGGGACTAGCGGCACCTCAGGGGCGCAGTATTTT.

The chain recombines TRBV19 with TRBJ2-2; D unresolved. Per the germline V gene, CDR1 is LNHDA and CDR2 is SQIVND (reference sequence). CDR3 length: 13 residues. Trimming removed 1 base at V and 5 bases at J, with 5 bases between. As DNA, the CDR3 is TGTGCCAGTAGTATAGCCAGGACCGGGGAGCTGTTTTTT. Translation gives CASSIARTGELFF. Full variable domain (missing parts from reference TRBV19 and TRBJ2-2): DGGITQSPKYLFRKEGQNVTLSCEQNLNHDAMYWYRQDPGQGLRLIYYSQIVNDFQKGDIAEGYSVSREKKESFPLTVTSAQKNPTAFYLCASSIARTGELFFGEGSRLTVL.

The genes are TRBV5-1 and TRBJ1-6, with D unresolved. Germline CDR1 is SGHRS and CDR2 is YFSETQ. The V end was cut by 5 bases, the J end by 4 bases, with 16 bases between. The CDR3 covers 16 residues. CDR3 region: CASSFGSARYNSPLHF. As DNA, the CDR3 is TGCGCCAGCAGTTTTGGCTCCGCAAGGTATAATTCACCCCTCCACTTT.

The gene calls are TRBV29-1 and TRBJ2-2, with D possibly being TRBD1 or TRBD2 (5 bases each). Germline V lookup: CDR1 SQVTM, CDR2 ANQGSEA. The CDR3 is made up of 15 amino acids. Trimming stripped 1 base from V and 0 bases from J, with 9 bases between. CDR3 in amino acids: CSVEVEGTNTGELFF. The CDR3 region has the DNA TGCAGCGTTGAAGTTGAGGGGACGAACACCGGGGAGCTGTTTTTT.

The chain couples TRBV9 to TRBJ2-7; either TRBD1 or TRBD2 may supply D (5 bases each). The CDR3 is 16 residues long. Deletions cut 0 bases from V and 2 bases from J, with 15 bases between. Germline V gene sequence: CDR1 SGDLS, CDR2 YYNGEE. CDR3 sequence (DNA): TGTGCCAGCAGCGTAGGGGGGAAGGGTTCCACCTACGAGCAGTACTTC. This codes for CASSVGGKGSTYEQYF. Based on the CDR3 plus reference TRBV9 and TRBJ2-7, the full variable domain is DSGVTQTPKHLITATGQRVTLRCSPRSGDLSVYWYQQSLDQGLQFLIQYYNGEERAKGNILERFSAQQFPDLHSELNLSSLELGDSALYFCASSVGGKGSTYEQYFGPGTRLTVT.

J is TRBJ1-5 and V is TRBV7-8; no clear D gene. Germline values: CDR1 SGHVS, CDR2 FQNEAQ. CDR3 size: 13 residues. Trimming cost V 1 base and J 7 bases, with 8 bases left between them. The CDR3 loop reads CASSLVGGQPQHF. The CDR3 coding sequence is TGTGCCAGCAGCTTAGTAGGAGGACAGCCCCAGCATTTT.

The rearrangement uses TRBV27 and TRBJ2-5; maybe TRBD1 (6 bases). V shed 2 bases and J shed 4 bases, with 14 bases lying between them. Germline V CDR1 and CDR2: MNHEY, SMNVEV (reference sequence). The length of the CDR3 is 15 residues. CDR3 loop: CASSLSFRGAETQYF. CDR3 nucleotides: TGTGCCAGCAGTTTAAGTTTCAGGGGCGCAGAGACCCAGTACTTC.

The chain carries TRBV29-1 and TRBJ1-3, with D possibly being TRBD1 (5 bases). Trimming shortened V by 1 base and J by 2 bases, and 6 bases separated the two germline ends. The CDR3 totals 13 residues. Germline-derived CDR1 and CDR2 are SQVTM and ANQGSEA. CDR3: CSVEVGAGNTIYF. CDR3 DNA: TGCAGCGTTGAAGTGGGGGCTGGAAACACCATATATTTT.

The chain links TRBV27 to TRBJ2-2, with D tentatively TRBD1 or TRBD2 (7 bases each). Germline assignment: CDR1 MNHEY and CDR2 SMNVEV (reference sequence). The CDR3 extends over 15 amino acids. Trimming took off 6 bases at V and 6 bases at J, with 17 bases between the two ends. CDR3 sequence reads: CASSDDREGAGELFF. In nucleotides, the CDR3 is TGTGCCAGCAGCGATGACAGGGAGGGGGCCGGGGAGCTGTTTTTT.

The chain couples TRBV7-2 to TRBJ2-3, with D unclear. The CDR3 length is 13 residues. V dropped 3 bases and J dropped 3 bases, with 7 bases sitting between them. The germline V gene encodes CDR1 SGHTA and CDR2 FQGNSA. CDR3: CASSFITTDTQYF. CDR3 bases: TGTGCCAGCAGCTTTATAACGACAGATACGCAGTATTTT.

The chain carries TRBV24-1 and TRBJ1-2, with 7 positions matching TRBD1. The CDR3 covers 15 residues. Germline CDR1 and CDR2: KGHDR and SFDVKD. V dropped 6 bases and J dropped 4; count of bases not matched to a gene: 10. Here the CDR3 DNA reads TGTGCCACCAGTTCCGGGACAGAGGTCATCTATGGCTACACCTTC. Its translation: CATSSGTEVIYGYTF.

The chain uses TRBV29-1 and TRBJ2-3, with 11 bases lining up with TRBD2. Germline V gene lookup returns CDR1 SQVTM and CDR2 ANQGSEA. The CDR3 spans 15 residues. Germline trimming cut 7 bases from V and 0 bases from J; bases unmatched to any gene: 6. The CDR3 DNA sequence: TGCAGCGCCGCGGGACTAGCGGATAGCACAGATACGCAGTATTTT. Translation: CSAAGLADSTDTQYF.

The rearrangement uses TRBV11-2 and TRBJ2-3, with 8 bases aligning to TRBD1. The CDR3 runs to 16 residues. V was pared by 5 bases and J by 2 bases, with 9 bases of the junction left unmatched. Germline V gives CDR1 SGHAT, CDR2 FQNNGV. The CDR3 here is CASSPRQGSYTDTQYF. In DNA form, the CDR3 reads TGTGCCAGCAGCCCCCGACAGGGGTCCTACACAGATACGCAGTATTTT.

This chain uses TRBV5-5 with TRBJ2-2; 9 positions match TRBD2. Trimming removed 2 bases from V and 1 base from J; junction bases left unmatched: 6. The CDR3 contains 17 residues. The germline V gene has CDR1 SGHKS and CDR2 YYEKEE (reference sequence). The DNA of the CDR3 is TGTGCCAGCAGCTTCGCGTCACTAGCGGGGAACACCGGGGAGCTGTTTTTT. Protein sequence: CASSFASLAGNTGELFF.

This chain uses TRBV9 with TRBJ2-3; D is unresolved. Germline values: CDR1 SGDLS, CDR2 YYNGEE. V shed 4 bases and J shed 1 base, with 7 bases lying between them. The CDR3 length is 13 residues. For the CDR3, the DNA is TGTGCCAGCAGCCGCCGGGGCACAGATACGCAGTATTTT. Translated, it gives CASSRRGTDTQYF.

The chain combines TRBV21-1 with TRBJ2-3; the D call TRBD1 from the table was never checked on the DNA. TRBV21-1 is a pseudogene locus. The CDR3 has 15 amino acids. CDR3 sequence reads: CASSKVRGRTDTQYF. CDR3 DNA: TGTGCCAGCAGCAAAGTCAGGGGGCGAACAGATACGCAGTATTTT.

CDR3: CASSPQSDTEAFF. CDR3 nucleotide sequence: TGTGCCAGCAGCCCCCAGAGCGACACTGAAGCTTTCTTT. The gene calls are TRBV7-2 and TRBJ1-1, with no clear D. Looked up from germline, CDR1 is SGHTA and CDR2 is FQGNSA. With 5 bases removed from V and 3 bases from J, the gap between germline ends came to 10 bases. The CDR3 is 13 residues long.

The chain uses TRBV10-2 and TRBJ1-3; unclear D gene. The germline V gene encodes CDR1 WSHSY and CDR2 SAAADI. The CDR3 spans 14 residues. Trimming cost V 6 bases and J 0 bases, with 9 bases left between them. The CDR3 nucleotides read TGCGCCAGCAGAGCGGCAGCCTCTGGAAACACCATATATTTT. It specifies CASRAAASGNTIYF.

The chain employs TRBV6-6 and TRBJ2-6, with TRBD1 matching 7 bases. This CDR3 has 16 amino acids. The ends lost 5 bases at V and 2 bases at J; junction bases unmatched: 6. Germline-derived CDR1 and CDR2 are MNHNY and SVGAGI (reference sequence). For the CDR3, the DNA is TGTGCCAGCAGTGCGACAACAGGGGCTGGGGCCAACGTCCTGACTTTC. Encoded protein: CASSATTGAGANVLTF.

The rearrangement links TRBV6-5 to TRBJ1-6; D not certain. Per germline, CDR1 MNHEY and CDR2 SVGAGI. The CDR3 totals 13 residues. V lost 2 bases to trimming and J lost 14 bases, with 13 bases between them. CDR3 sequence (DNA): TGTGCCAGCAGTTACCCTGTATTAGGAACCCTCCACTTT. Amino acids: CASSYPVLGTLHF.

The rearrangement uses TRBV24-1 and TRBJ2-2, with D perhaps matching TRBD2 (5 bases). Germline CDR1 reads KGHDR; CDR2 reads SFDVKD. With 4 bases removed from V and 5 bases from J, the gap between germline ends came to 13 bases. The CDR3 is 15 residues long. CDR3 in DNA: TGTGCCACCAGTGAATCCGGGATACCAACCGGGGAGCTGTTTTTT. Translation: CATSESGIPTGELFF.

The V and J genes are TRBV28 and TRBJ2-3; tentative D call: TRBD2 (5 bases). The CDR3 runs to 14 residues. Per the germline V gene, CDR1 is MDHEN and CDR2 is SYDVKM. V was trimmed by 3 bases and J by 5 bases, leaving 12 bases between them. This CDR3 reads CASSLVGRIDTQYF. The CDR3 region has the DNA TGTGCCAGCAGTTTGGTGGGGAGAATAGATACGCAGTATTTT. Full variable domain (outside the CDR3, taken from reference TRBV28 and TRBJ2-3): DVKVTQSSRYLVKRTGEKVFLECVQDMDHENMFWYRQDPGLGLRLIYFSYDVKMKEKGDIPEGYSVSREKKERFSLILESASTNQTSMYLCASSLVGRIDTQYFGPGTRLTVL.

This sequence joins TRBV10-2 and TRBJ2-1, with D hard to call. Germline CDR1 reads WSHSY; CDR2 reads SAAADI. V lost 10 bases and J lost 0, with 16 bases in between. The CDR3 consists of 15 residues. Written as DNA, the CDR3 is TGCGCCACCTCCGCGGCCCTTGGCTCCTACAATGAGCAGTTCTTC. Its translation is CATSAALGSYNEQFF.

Details on this clone: A read error may produce the germline difference seen at one junction end. The rearrangement joins TRBV2 to TRBJ1-1, with D perhaps TRBD1 (5 bases). Looked up from germline, CDR1 is SNHLY and CDR2 is FYNNEI. The CDR3 has 13 residues. The CDR3 nucleotides are TGTGCCAGCAGTGCACGGGAGGACACGGAAGCTTTCTTT. Its translation: CASSAREDTEAFF.